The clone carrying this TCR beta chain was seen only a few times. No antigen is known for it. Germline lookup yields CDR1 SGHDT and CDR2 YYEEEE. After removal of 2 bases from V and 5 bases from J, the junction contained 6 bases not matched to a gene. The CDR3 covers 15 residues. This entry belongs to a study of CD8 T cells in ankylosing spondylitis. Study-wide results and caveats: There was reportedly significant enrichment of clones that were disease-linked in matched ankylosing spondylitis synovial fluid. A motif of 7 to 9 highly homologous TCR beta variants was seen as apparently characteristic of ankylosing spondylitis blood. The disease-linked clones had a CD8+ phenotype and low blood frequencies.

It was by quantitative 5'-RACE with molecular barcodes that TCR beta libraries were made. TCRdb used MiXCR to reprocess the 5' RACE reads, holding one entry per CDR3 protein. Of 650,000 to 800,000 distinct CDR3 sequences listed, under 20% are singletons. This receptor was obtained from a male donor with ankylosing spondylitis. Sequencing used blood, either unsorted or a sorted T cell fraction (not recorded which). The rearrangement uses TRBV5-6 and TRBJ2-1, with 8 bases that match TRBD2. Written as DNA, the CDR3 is TGTGCCAGCAGCTTCGGGGGGGGGTTCCACAATGAGCAGTTCTTC. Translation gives CASSFGGGFHNEQFF.